Presented here are 3 T cell receptor beta chains from one specimen sequenced in a study of tumor-infiltrating lymphocytes in primary liver carcinoma. From 450 to 600 ng total RNA, TCR beta cDNA was generated with a primer in the constant region. A slightly modified ARM-PCR protocol with three nested multiplex PCR rounds produced these TCR beta libraries. Forward primers for TRBV1-TRBV30 and a C-beta reverse primer served the first two PCR rounds, at about 11 cycles each. TCRdb called the multiplex PCR reads again in MiXCR, with one record for every CDR3 protein. Of 300,000 to 350,000 distinct CDR3 sequences listed, 65% were seen once; the top ten hold 6.5%. Unsorted whole blood supplied the RNA, and germline DNA was extracted too. Material: peripheral blood. These receptor sequences come from a man aged 35 to 55 with primary liver carcinoma and hepatitis B virus infection.

Comments on this clonotype: Relative to the germline gene, one junction end is altered; a read error may explain this. CDR3 residues: CTSSQDNSGMGTDTQYF. CDR3 DNA sequence: TGTACCAGCAGCCAAGATAATAGTGGGATGGGCACAGATACGCAGTATTTT. The chain combines TRBV4-2 with TRBJ2-3, with no clear D. Germline V gene sequence: CDR1 LGHNA, CDR2 YNFKEQ. The CDR3 extends over 17 amino acids.

This clonotype showed up just once. One end of the junction fails to match germline, which may point to a read error. The chain is built from TRBV11-2 and TRBJ2-7; D gene unclear. This CDR3 is 14 amino acids long. Looked up from germline, CDR1 is SGHAT and CDR2 is FQNNGV. CDR3 region: CTSSLIAYSYEQYF. DNA for the CDR3: TGTACCAGCAGCTTAATCGCGTACTCCTACGAGCAGTATTTC. Looking up the rest from reference TRBV11-2 and TRBJ2-7 gives the full variable domain: EAGVAQSPRYKIIEKRQSVAFWCNPISGHATLYWYQQILGQGPKLLIQFQNNGVVDDSQLPKDRFSAERLKGVDSTLKIQPAKLEDSAVYLCTSSLIAYSYEQYFGPGTRLTVT.

This clonotype was detected only a few times. The chain couples TRBV30 to TRBJ1-5; TRBD1 matches at 7 bases. Germline-derived CDR1 and CDR2 are GTSNPN and SVGIG (reference sequence). The CDR3 has 14 residues. V trimming: 3 bases; J trimming: 3 bases; junction bases outside the gene matches: 5. CDR3 residues: CAWSGQDSNQPQHF. CDR3 in DNA: TGTGCCTGGAGCGGACAGGATTCCAATCAGCCCCAGCATTTT.